Listed below are T cell receptor beta chains from one sample, sequenced in a study of CD8 T cells in ankylosing spondylitis. TCRdb used MiXCR to reprocess the 5' RACE reads, holding one entry per CDR3 protein. Of under 550,000 distinct CDR3 sequences listed, roughly 26% are singletons. Sequenced sample: blood, either unsorted or a sorted T cell fraction (not recorded which). The receptors stem from a male donor with ankylosing spondylitis. The CDR3 runs from the conserved cysteine through the conserved F or W. The D gene is left open where the match is weak. Clone size is given for some rows only: seen once, a few or many times, or a class if the clone is expanded.

CDR3 protein,CDR3 DNA,V gene,J gene,D gene,clone size
CASSYSGRAADTQYF,TGTGCCAGCAGTTATAGCGGGAGGGCCGCAGATACGCAGTATTTT,TRBV27,TRBJ2-3,TRBD2,.
CASMVRQGYQETQYF,TGCGCCAGCATGGTTAGACAGGGGTACCAAGAGACCCAGTACTTC,TRBV5-1,TRBJ2-5,TRBD1,.
CASSIGANSPLHF,TGTGCCAGCAGCATTGGAGCCAATTCACCCCTCCACTTT,TRBV5-6,TRBJ1-6,.,.
CSARDRYGNQPQHF,TGCAGTGCTAGAGACCGCTACGGCAATCAGCCCCAGCATTTT,TRBV20-1,TRBJ1-5,.,few
CASSLTGRATSYNEQFF,TGTGCCAGCAGCTTAACCGGGAGGGCTACCTCCTACAATGAGCAGTTCTTC,TRBV7-8,TRBJ2-1,TRBD2,.
CASSLTITRGSYNEQFF,TGCGCCAGCAGCTTGACCATCACCCGCGGGAGCTACAATGAGCAGTTCTTC,TRBV5-1,TRBJ2-1,TRBD2,.
CASSQDSRAGEQFF,TGTGCCAGCAGCCAAGATTCTAGGGCTGGGGAGCAGTTCTTC,TRBV3-1,TRBJ2-1,.,.
CASSRGLGYPDTQYF,TGTGCCAGCAGCCGGGGACTAGGGTATCCAGATACGCAGTATTTT,TRBV7-8,TRBJ2-3,TRBD2,.
CASSQLGTGELFF,TGTGCCAGCAGCCAACTGGGCACCGGGGAGCTGTTTTTT,TRBV5-5,TRBJ2-2,.,.
CSVEGVAGRRVAKNIQYF,TGCAGCGTTGAGGGAGTGGCGGGTAGAAGGGTAGCCAAAAACATTCAGTACTTC,TRBV29-1,TRBJ2-4,.,.
CSTRFRHSYNEQFF,TGCAGTACCCGGTTCCGGCACTCCTACAATGAGCAGTTCTTC,TRBV20-1,TRBJ2-1,.,.
CASSPWTGGTEAFF,TGTGCCAGCAGTCCTTGGACAGGGGGGACTGAAGCTTTCTTT,TRBV27,TRBJ1-1,TRBD1,.
CASSKATGNEQYF,TGTGCCAGCAGCAAAGCGACAGGAAACGAGCAGTACTTC,TRBV21-1,TRBJ2-7,.,.
CASSSRGSGRPDTQYF,TGTGCCAGCAGCTCCCGGGGTAGCGGGAGACCAGATACGCAGTATTTT,TRBV5-5,TRBJ2-3,TRBD2,few
CASSQLTTGTEAFF,TGCGCCAGCAGCCAACTAACCACGGGTACTGAAGCTTTCTTT,TRBV4-1,TRBJ1-1,.,few
CATMDTLYGYTF,TGTGCCACCATGGACACCCTCTATGGCTACACCTTC,TRBV10-3,TRBJ1-2,.,.
CASSQGAGVYNEQFF,TGTGCCAGCAGCCAAGGAGCGGGGGTTTACAATGAGCAGTTCTTC,TRBV3-1,TRBJ2-1,TRBD2,few
CSARLAGGRDTQYF,TGCAGTGCCCGACTAGCGGGAGGGCGGGATACGCAGTATTTT,TRBV20-1,TRBJ2-3,TRBD2,.
CASATGGETQYF,TGTGCCAGCGCCACAGGGGGAGAGACCCAGTACTTC,TRBV2,TRBJ2-5,TRBD1,few
CASSLYINQPQHF,TGTGCCAGCAGTTTATATATCAATCAGCCCCAGCATTTT,TRBV27,TRBJ1-5,.,.
CASGLAGEADTQYF,TGTGCCAGCGGGCTAGCGGGAGAAGCAGATACGCAGTATTTT,TRBV10-3,TRBJ2-3,TRBD2,.
CASSYPRELQETQYF,TGTGCCAGCAGTTACCCCCGGGAACTCCAAGAGACCCAGTACTTC,TRBV6-5,TRBJ2-5,.,.